This record concerns one T cell receptor (beta chain) sequence. Other DNA sequences in this sample translate to the same CDR3. The source of the sample is a study of shared clonotypes between healthy human individuals. This CDR3 has 11 amino acids. Germline assignment: CDR1 SGHRS and CDR2 YFSETQ. V dropped 4 bases and J dropped 2 bases, with 3 bases sitting between them. Adults of Caucasian background living in Nashville, Tennessee made up all donors. In the CD4+ fraction, cells were divided into CD45RA+ naive and CD45RA-negative memory subsets. Some clones are missing from TCRdb's copy, which holds only in-frame ones; the method was immunoSEQ multiplex PCR. Altogether around 990,000 clones are present, 60% to 85% being singletons, with the ten largest covering 0.85% to 1%.

The origin of this receptor is a man younger than 30 in good health. Some clones in this sample may be carry-over from other donors' samples. The chain recombines TRBV5-1 with TRBJ2-5; D remains unclear. Sample: memory CD4+ T cells from PBMCs. Subset indicated: CD45RA-negative fraction. The CDR3 reads CASSDQETQYF. The CDR3 DNA sequence: TGCGCCAGCAGCGATCAAGAGACCCAGTACTTC. Full variable domain (outside the CDR3, taken from reference TRBV5-1 and TRBJ2-5): KAGVTQTPRYLIKTRGQQVTLSCSPISGHRSVSWYQQTPGQGLQFLFEYFSETQRNKGNFPGRFSGRQFSNSRSEMNVSTLELGDSALYLCASSDQETQYFGPGTRLLVL.